This entry lists 19 T cell receptor beta chains sequenced from one sample in a study of T cell responses to AZD1222 COVID-19 vaccine. Profiling relied on immunoSEQ multiplex PCR, and the TCRdb table lists in-frame clones only, not all of them. The table includes 90,000 to 120,000 clones, about 89% detected once. The source material was peripheral blood, sampled on day 0 of AZD1222 vaccination. The receptors shown here come from an adult in good health.

This rearrangement joins TRBV6-5 to TRBJ1-1; tentatively, D is TRBD1 (6 bases). There are 14 residues in the CDR3. V lost 2 bases to trimming and J lost 1 base, with 8 bases between them. The V gene's germline CDR1 is MNHEY and CDR2 SVGAGI. The CDR3 protein is CASSYRGANTEAFF. CDR3 bases: TGTGCCAGCAGTTACAGGGGGGCGAACACTGAAGCTTTCTTT.

The chain is built from TRBV7-9 and TRBJ1-1, with D possibly TRBD1 on 6 matching bases. The CDR3 covers 16 residues. Germline V gives CDR1 SEHNR, CDR2 FQNEAQ (reference sequence). Trimming took off 5 bases at V and 4 bases at J, with 20 bases between the two ends. CDR3 amino acids: CASSPGPRGGSTEAFF. For the CDR3, the DNA is TGTGCCAGCAGCCCGGGCCCCAGGGGCGGTAGCACTGAAGCTTTCTTT.

CDR3 nucleotides: TGTGCCAGCTGGGTAGGCGGAGGGGCCGCCCAGTACTTC. Amino acid sequence: CASWVGGGAAQYF. The chain uses TRBV27 and TRBJ2-5; a possible D gene is TRBD2 (6 bases). The CDR3 length is 13 residues. Germline CDR1 is MNHEY and CDR2 is SMNVEV (reference sequence). The V end lost 8 bases, the J end lost 9 bases, and 19 bases lay between the germline ends.

This chain links TRBV6-5 with TRBJ1-5, with 7 positions matching TRBD1. Germline V gene sequence: CDR1 MNHEY, CDR2 SVGAGI. The CDR3 sequence is 15 residues long. V lost 6 bases and J lost 3; bases outside the gene matches: 8. The CDR3: CASRFDRDPNQPQHF. The CDR3 region has the DNA TGTGCCAGCAGATTCGACAGGGACCCCAATCAGCCCCAGCATTTT.

V gene TRBV30 combines with J gene TRBJ1-3; D perhaps matches TRBD1 (6 bases). Germline loops: CDR1 GTSNPN, CDR2 SVGIG (reference sequence). The CDR3 spans 14 residues. V lost 0 bases and J lost 7, with 13 bases in between. The CDR3: CAWSVMTGRNTIYF. CDR3 DNA sequence: TGTGCCTGGAGTGTCATGACAGGAAGGAACACCATATATTTT.

V and J are TRBV28 and TRBJ1-3; possible D gene TRBD1, 6 bases. Trimming stripped 3 bases from V and 4 bases from J, with 13 bases between. Germline assignment: CDR1 MDHEN and CDR2 SYDVKM. This CDR3 spans 15 amino acids. The CDR3 region has the DNA TGTGCCAGCAGTTTCGGGGGCGTAGTGGGAAACACCATATATTTT. Protein sequence: CASSFGGVVGNTIYF.

The chain couples TRBV9 to TRBJ1-1; D is uncertain. The CDR3 has 14 residues. Trimming pared 4 bases from V and 3 bases from J, leaving 13 bases between. CDR1 is SGDLS and CDR2 is YYNGEE in the germline V gene. The CDR3 loop is CASSTIPGHTEAFF. The CDR3 region has the DNA TGTGCCAGCAGCACGATCCCAGGACACACTGAAGCTTTCTTT.

This clone has only a few counts. The genes are TRBV5-1 and TRBJ1-4, with D perhaps TRBD1 (5 bases). The germline gives CDR1 SGHRS, CDR2 YFSETQ. The V end lost 1 base, the J end lost 6 bases, and 10 bases lay between the germline ends. The CDR3 is made up of 14 amino acids. The CDR3 sequence: CASSLMGPDEKLFF. The CDR3 DNA follows: TGCGCCAGCAGCTTGATGGGGCCTGATGAAAAACTGTTTTTT.

This clone was detected once. This rearrangement joins TRBV19 to TRBJ2-7; D could derive from TRBD1 or TRBD2 (6 bases each). Germline V lookup: CDR1 LNHDA, CDR2 SQIVND (reference sequence). The CDR3 has 15 residues. V was clipped by 3 bases and J by 1 base, with 13 bases between them. The CDR3 DNA follows: TGTGCCAGTAGTATTGAAGGGGGGCCTTCCTACGAGCAGTACTTC. Amino acids: CASSIEGGPSYEQYF.

V usage is TRBV12-1 and J usage is TRBJ1-2; TRBD1, the table's D call, was not compared with the DNA. TRBV12-1 is a pseudogene locus. This CDR3 has 20 amino acids. The CDR3 nucleotides read TGTGCCAGCAGCTCGATTAAGGAACGAAACAGGGCTTTCACCAACTATGGCTACACCTTC. Translation gives CASSSIKERNRAFTNYGYTF.

This clone came up a few times. The J gene is TRBJ2-5, the V gene TRBV2; TRBD1 aligns across 7 bases. Germline loops: CDR1 SNHLY, CDR2 FYNNEI. The CDR3 has 13 residues. J gave up 4 bases and V 6 bases, and 5 bases lay outside the gene matches. This CDR3 is CASSKDRRETQYF. The CDR3 DNA reads TGTGCCAGCAGCAAGGACAGGAGAGAGACCCAGTACTTC.

In the case of this clone: A read error may account for a junction end that differs from germline. This sequence joins TRBV3-1 (or the pseudogene TRBV3-2) and TRBJ2-7; 9 bases are a match to TRBD2. Germline CDR1 LGHDT, CDR2 YNNKEL (reference sequence). The CDR3 loop spans 16 amino acids. CDR3 region: CASSRFWVAGVYEQCF. The CDR3 region has the DNA TGTGCCAGCAGCCGATTCTGGGTAGCGGGAGTTTACGAGCAGTGCTTC.

The table lists this clone with a count of one. The rearrangement links TRBV11-2 to TRBJ1-5; D call uncertain. CDR1 and CDR2 (germline): SGHAT, FQNNGV. The CDR3 totals 15 residues. With 0 bases removed from V and 3 bases from J, the gap between germline ends came to 9 bases. The CDR3 loop is CASSLEGRDNQPQHF. CDR3 nucleotide sequence: TGTGCCAGCAGCTTAGAGGGCCGAGACAATCAGCCCCAGCATTTT.

This chain joins TRBV19 and TRBJ2-5, with a weak D call TRBD2 (5 bases). The V end was cut by 6 bases, the J end by 2 bases, with 10 bases between. Germline V gives CDR1 LNHDA, CDR2 SQIVND (reference sequence). The CDR3 consists of 13 residues. The CDR3 reads CASSRGRQETQYF. CDR3 DNA: TGTGCCAGTAGCCGGGGAAGACAAGAGACCCAGTACTTC.

J is TRBJ2-4 and V is TRBV30; TRBD1 might be the D (6 bases). V lost 3 bases, J lost 0 bases, and 15 bases lay in between. The CDR3 covers 16 residues. CDR1 and CDR2 (germline): GTSNPN, SVGIG (reference sequence). The DNA of the CDR3 is TGTGCCTGGAGCACCTTCCGGACAGTAGCCAAAAACATTCAGTACTTC. Protein sequence: CAWSTFRTVAKNIQYF.

The chain combines TRBV2 with TRBJ2-2; 9 bases agree with TRBD1. Trimming removed 6 bases from V and 4 bases from J; junction bases left unmatched: 9. This CDR3 has 16 amino acids. Germline CDR1 and CDR2: SNHLY and FYNNEI. The CDR3 DNA follows: TGTGCCAGCAGCGATTTAGGGACAGGGTCCACCGGGGAGCTGTTTTTT. Its translation: CASSDLGTGSTGELFF.

The chain carries TRBV5-1 and TRBJ2-5, with TRBD2 matching 7 bases. Unmatched junction bases numbered 6, after V lost 2 bases and J lost 2 bases. The CDR3 loop spans 15 amino acids. Germline CDR1 SGHRS, CDR2 YFSETQ. The CDR3: CASSLPLAAQETQYF. In nucleotides, the CDR3 is TGCGCCAGCAGCTTACCCCTAGCGGCTCAAGAGACCCAGTACTTC. Using reference TRBV5-1 and TRBJ2-5 for the parts outside the CDR3, the full variable domain is KAGVTQTPRYLIKTRGQQVTLSCSPISGHRSVSWYQQTPGQGLQFLFEYFSETQRNKGNFPGRFSGRQFSNSRSEMNVSTLELGDSALYLCASSLPLAAQETQYFGPGTRLLVL.

The rearrangement links TRBV7-2 to TRBJ2-5; perhaps D is TRBD1 or TRBD2 (5 bases each). Between the trimmed V and J ends, which lost 0 bases and 4 bases, there was a span of 9 bases. Germline V CDR1 and CDR2: SGHTA, FQGNSA. The CDR3 consists of 14 residues. The CDR3 DNA is TGTGCCAGCAGCTTAGCGGGGGTCTCAGAGACCCAGTACTTC. This codes for CASSLAGVSETQYF.

In DNA, the CDR3 is TGTGCCAGCGTAACGACCGGCGGAAACACCATATATTTT. Its protein product is CASVTTGGNTIYF. The chain combines TRBV19 with TRBJ1-3; D unclear. The CDR3 is 13 residues long. Germline-derived CDR1 and CDR2 are LNHDA and SQIVND (reference sequence). The V gene lost 9 bases and the J gene lost 4 bases, with 13 bases spanning the gap.